This T cell receptor (beta chain) was documented in a study of CD8+ T cells in alopecia areata. The CDR3 spans 13 residues. Germline loops: CDR1 GTSNPN, CDR2 SVGIG (reference sequence). The V end was cut by 2 bases, the J end by 7 bases, with 15 bases between. The authors extracted RNA and reverse transcribed it into cDNA as the sequencing template. Using immunoSEQ multiplex PCR, the repertoire was profiled, and TCRdb retains in-frame clones only, with some absent. Of about 220,000 clones in the sample, more than 45% were seen once. As for treatment: oral pan-JAK inhibitor, 5-10 mg twice daily. This clonotype was sampled from a human donor with alopecia areata. The chain joins TRBV30 to TRBJ2-7, with D maybe TRBD2 (5 bases). Here the sequenced sample was CD4+ T cells sorted from blood, taken at week 4, from a patient treated with tofacitinib. The CDR3, as DNA: TGTGCCTGGAGTAGGTCGCGGGTGAGAGAGCAGTACTTC. This gives the protein CAWSRSRVREQYF.